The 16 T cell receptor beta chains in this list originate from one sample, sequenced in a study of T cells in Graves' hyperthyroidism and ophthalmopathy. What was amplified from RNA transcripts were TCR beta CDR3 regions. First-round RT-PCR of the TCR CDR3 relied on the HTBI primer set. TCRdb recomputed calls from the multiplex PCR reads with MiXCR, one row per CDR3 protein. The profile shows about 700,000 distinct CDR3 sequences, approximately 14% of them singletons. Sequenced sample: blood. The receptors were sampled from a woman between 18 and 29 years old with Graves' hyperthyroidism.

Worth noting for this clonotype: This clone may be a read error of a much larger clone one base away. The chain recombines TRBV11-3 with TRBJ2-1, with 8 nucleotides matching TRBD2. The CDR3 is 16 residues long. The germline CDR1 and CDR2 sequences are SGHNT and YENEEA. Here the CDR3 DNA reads TGTGACAGCAGCTCCCCGGGGGGGCAAAGGTGGAATGAGCAGTTCTTC. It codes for CDSSSPGGQRWNEQFF.

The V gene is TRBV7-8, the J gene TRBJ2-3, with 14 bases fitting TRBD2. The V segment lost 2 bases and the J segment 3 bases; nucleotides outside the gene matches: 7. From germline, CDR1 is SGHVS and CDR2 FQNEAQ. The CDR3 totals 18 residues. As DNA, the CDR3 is TGTGCCAGCAGCTTACTCAGACTAGCGGGAGGGCCGACAGATACGCAGTATTTT. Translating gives CASSLLRLAGGPTDTQYF.

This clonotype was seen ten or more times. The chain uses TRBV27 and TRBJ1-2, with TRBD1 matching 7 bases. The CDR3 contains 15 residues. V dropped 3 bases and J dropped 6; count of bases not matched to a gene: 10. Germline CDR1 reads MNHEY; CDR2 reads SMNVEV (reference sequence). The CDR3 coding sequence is TGTGCCAGCAGTTTCCCCGGGACAGACCAGAATGGCTACACCTTC. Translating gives CASSFPGTDQNGYTF.

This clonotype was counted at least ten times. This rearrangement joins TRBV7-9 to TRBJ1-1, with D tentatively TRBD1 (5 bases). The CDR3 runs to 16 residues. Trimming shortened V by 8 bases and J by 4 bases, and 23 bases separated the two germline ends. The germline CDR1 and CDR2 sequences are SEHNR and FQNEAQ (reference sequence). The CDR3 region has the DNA TGTGCCAGCTCCATCGGGACGTATCTTAGGGGCACTGAAGCTTTCTTT. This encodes CASSIGTYLRGTEAFF.

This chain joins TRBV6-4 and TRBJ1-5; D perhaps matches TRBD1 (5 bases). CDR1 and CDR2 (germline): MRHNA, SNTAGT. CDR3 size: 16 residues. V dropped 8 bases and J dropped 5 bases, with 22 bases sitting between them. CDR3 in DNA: TGTGCCAGCGCCTCCGGGGCAGGGATAAGCGATCAGCCCCAGCATTTT. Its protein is CASASGAGISDQPQHF.

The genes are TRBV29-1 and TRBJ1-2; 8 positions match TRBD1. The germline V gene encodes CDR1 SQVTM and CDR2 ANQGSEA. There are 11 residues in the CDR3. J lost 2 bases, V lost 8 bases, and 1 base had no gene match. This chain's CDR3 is CSYRGNYGYTF. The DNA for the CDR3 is TGCAGCTACAGGGGGAACTATGGCTACACCTTC. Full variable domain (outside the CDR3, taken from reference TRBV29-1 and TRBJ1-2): SAVISQKPSRDICQRGTSLTIQCQVDSQVTMMFWYRQQPGQSLTLIATANQGSEATYESGFVIDKFPISRPNLTFSTLTVSNMSPEDSSIYLCSYRGNYGYTFGSGTRLTVV.

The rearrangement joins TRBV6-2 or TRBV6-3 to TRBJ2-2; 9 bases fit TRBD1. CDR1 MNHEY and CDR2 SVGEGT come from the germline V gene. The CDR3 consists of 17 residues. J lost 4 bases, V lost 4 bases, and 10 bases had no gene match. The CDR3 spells CASSSSRTGAGTGELFF. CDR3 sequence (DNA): TGTGCCAGCAGTTCCTCCAGGACAGGGGCTGGCACCGGGGAGCTGTTTTTT.

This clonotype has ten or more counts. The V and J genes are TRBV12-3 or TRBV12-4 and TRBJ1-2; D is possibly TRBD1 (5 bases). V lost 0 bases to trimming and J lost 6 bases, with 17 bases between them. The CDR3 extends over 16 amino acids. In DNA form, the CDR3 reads TGTGCCAGCAGTTTAGCGCTGGGTGGGGGAGGAGATGGCTACACCTTC. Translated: CASSLALGGGGDGYTF.

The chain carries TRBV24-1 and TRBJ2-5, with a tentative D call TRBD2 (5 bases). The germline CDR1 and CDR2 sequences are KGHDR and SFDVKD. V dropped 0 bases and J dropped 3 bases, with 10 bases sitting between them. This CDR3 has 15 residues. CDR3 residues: CATSDLEAGEETQYF. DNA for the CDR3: TGTGCCACCAGTGATTTGGAAGCCGGGGAAGAGACCCAGTACTTC.

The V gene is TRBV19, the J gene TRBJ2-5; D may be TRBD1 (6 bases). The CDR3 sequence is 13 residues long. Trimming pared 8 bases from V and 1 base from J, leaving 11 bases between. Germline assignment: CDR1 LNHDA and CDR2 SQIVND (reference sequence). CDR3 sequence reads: CASGRQVQETQYF. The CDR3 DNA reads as TGTGCCAGTGGCCGACAGGTCCAAGAGACCCAGTACTTC.

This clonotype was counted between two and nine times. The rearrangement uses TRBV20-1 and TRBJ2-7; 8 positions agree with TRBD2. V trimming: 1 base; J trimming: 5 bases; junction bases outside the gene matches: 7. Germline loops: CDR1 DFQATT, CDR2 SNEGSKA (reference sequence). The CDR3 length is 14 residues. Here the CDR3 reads CSARGSGSPDEQYF. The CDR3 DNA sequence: TGCAGTGCTAGAGGCAGCGGGAGCCCCGACGAGCAGTACTTC.

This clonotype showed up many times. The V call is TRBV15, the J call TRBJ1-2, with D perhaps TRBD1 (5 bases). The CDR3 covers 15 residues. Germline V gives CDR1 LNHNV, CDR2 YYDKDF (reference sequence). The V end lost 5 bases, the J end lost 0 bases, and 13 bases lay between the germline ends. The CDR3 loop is CATSAGTGANYGYTF. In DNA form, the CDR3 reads TGTGCCACCAGCGCCGGGACGGGGGCTAACTATGGCTACACCTTC.

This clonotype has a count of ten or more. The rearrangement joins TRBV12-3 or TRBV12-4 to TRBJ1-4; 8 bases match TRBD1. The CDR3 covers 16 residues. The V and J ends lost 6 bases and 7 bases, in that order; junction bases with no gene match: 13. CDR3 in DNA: TGTGCCAGCAGACCATCTCAGGACAGGGAGGTTGAAAAACTGTTTTTT. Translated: CASRPSQDREVEKLFF.

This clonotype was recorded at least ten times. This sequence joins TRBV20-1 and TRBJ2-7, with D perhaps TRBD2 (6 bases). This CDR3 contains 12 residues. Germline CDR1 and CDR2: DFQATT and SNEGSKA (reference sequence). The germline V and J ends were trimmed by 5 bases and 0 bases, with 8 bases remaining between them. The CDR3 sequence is CSAYSGSYEQYF. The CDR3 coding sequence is TGCAGTGCTTATAGCGGCTCCTACGAGCAGTACTTC.

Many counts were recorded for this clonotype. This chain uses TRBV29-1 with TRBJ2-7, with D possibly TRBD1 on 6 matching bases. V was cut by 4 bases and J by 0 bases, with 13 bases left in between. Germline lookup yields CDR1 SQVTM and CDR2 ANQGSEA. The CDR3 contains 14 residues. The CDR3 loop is CSVGLQGSSYEQYF. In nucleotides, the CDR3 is TGCAGCGTTGGACTACAGGGAAGCTCCTACGAGCAGTACTTC.

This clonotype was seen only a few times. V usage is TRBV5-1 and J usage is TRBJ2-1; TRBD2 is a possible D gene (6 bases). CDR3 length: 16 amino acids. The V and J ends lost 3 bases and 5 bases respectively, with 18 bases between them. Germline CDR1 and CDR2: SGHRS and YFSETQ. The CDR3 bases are TGCGCCAGCAGCTCGGGAGCGTGGACGCGGAACAATGAGCAGTTCTTC. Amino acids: CASSSGAWTRNNEQFF.